The 28 T cell receptor beta chains below come from one sample, sequenced in a study of blood T cell repertoires in COVID-19. The method was immunoSEQ multiplex PCR; TCRdb's version includes in-frame clones alone and lacks a portion of them. The sample consists of some 260,000 clones, roughly four fifths of them appearing once. The sequenced material came from PBMCs or T cells enriched from blood (not recorded which). Receptor source: a young man with acute COVID-19.

The chain joins TRBV29-1 to TRBJ1-6, with D perhaps matching TRBD1 (6 bases). V was shortened by 6 bases and J by 7 bases, with 13 bases between the two germline ends. Looked up from germline, CDR1 is SQVTM and CDR2 is ANQGSEA. The CDR3 contains 13 residues. CDR3 DNA sequence: TGCAGCGTGGGAGAGAGGGGGAATTCACCCCTCCACTTT. Translating gives CSVGERGNSPLHF.

This CDR3 reads CASSSSGQPGNTIYF. The CDR3 nucleotides are TGTGCCAGCAGCTCGTCGGGACAGCCTGGAAACACCATATATTTT. The chain is built from TRBV7-9 and TRBJ1-3; 7 bases are a match to TRBD1. J lost 2 bases, V lost 4 bases, and 5 bases had no gene match. The CDR3 has 15 residues. Germline V lookup: CDR1 SEHNR, CDR2 FQNEAQ (reference sequence).

The gene calls are TRBV13 and TRBJ1-2; TRBD1 agrees at 7 bases. This CDR3 has 13 residues. Germline lookup yields CDR1 PRHDT and CDR2 FYEKMQ (reference sequence). Trimming at V came to 7 bases and at J to 5 bases, leaving 7 bases not matched to a gene. The CDR3 loop reads CASNQDRLYGYTF. In DNA form, the CDR3 reads TGTGCCAGCAACCAGGACAGGCTATATGGCTACACCTTC.

The chain combines TRBV6-2 or TRBV6-3 with TRBJ1-5; TRBD1 matches at 7 bases. The V segment lost 5 bases and the J segment 9 bases; nucleotides outside the gene matches: 16. CDR1 MNHEY and CDR2 SVGEGT come from the germline V gene. The CDR3 runs 16 residues. CDR3 in amino acids: CASSTGTAGIGRPQHF. Here the CDR3 DNA reads TGTGCCAGCAGTACCGGGACAGCCGGTATCGGAAGGCCCCAGCATTTT.

This sequence joins TRBV7-9 and TRBJ2-6; perhaps TRBD2 as D (5 bases). The CDR3 spans 16 residues. Germline CDR1 SEHNR, CDR2 FQNEAQ (reference sequence). The V end was cut by 1 base, the J end by 7 bases, with 14 bases between. This chain's CDR3 is CASSLVGGHNANVLTF. CDR3 nucleotides: TGTGCCAGCAGCTTAGTCGGAGGCCATAACGCCAACGTCCTGACTTTC.

The genes are TRBV27 and TRBJ1-2, with D possibly being TRBD1 (5 bases). The CDR3 sequence is 12 residues long. Trimming shortened V by 6 bases and J by 7 bases, and 12 bases separated the two germline ends. In germline, CDR1 is MNHEY, CDR2 SMNVEV (reference sequence). The CDR3 DNA reads TGTGCCAGCAGGACTCAGGGAATTGGCTACACCTTC. Its protein product is CASRTQGIGYTF.

The CDR3 region has the DNA TGTGCCAGCAGATCCCGTGGGACAGGGGGCGCAGTCTATGGCTACACCTTC. Protein product: CASRSRGTGGAVYGYTF. This chain joins TRBV28 and TRBJ1-2, with 12 bases identical to TRBD1. Germline assignment: CDR1 MDHEN and CDR2 SYDVKM. The CDR3 runs to 17 residues. Unmatched junction bases numbered 12, after V lost 6 bases and J lost 4 bases.

The V and J genes are TRBV6-1 and TRBJ2-5, with 8 bases aligning to TRBD2. The CDR3 totals 14 residues. In germline, CDR1 is MNHNS, CDR2 SASEGT. With 3 bases clipped from V and 5 bases from J, the junction kept 5 bases outside the gene matches. The DNA of the CDR3 is TGTGCCAGCAGTGATGCGGGGGGCCAGGAGACCCAGTACTTC. Its protein product is CASSDAGGQETQYF.

Concerning this clone: The junction and the germline gene differ at one end; a read error may be behind it. This rearrangement joins TRBV5-1 to TRBJ2-3; the match to TRBD1 covers 8 bases. The CDR3 spans 14 residues. Germline V lookup: CDR1 SGHRS, CDR2 YFSETQ. This chain's CDR3 is CASSRAGGEDTQYF. For the CDR3, the DNA is TGTGCCAGCAGTAGGGCAGGGGGCGAAGATACGCAGTATTTT.

The genes are TRBV4-1 and TRBJ2-5; D is perhaps TRBD1 (5 bases). From germline, CDR1 is MGHRA and CDR2 YSYEKL. This CDR3 is built from 16 residues. Deletions cut 1 base from V and 0 bases from J, with 12 bases between. The CDR3 bases are TGCGCCAGCAGCCAAGGTGGGGCCTCGTACCAAGAGACCCAGTACTTC. This codes for CASSQGGASYQETQYF.

The gene calls are TRBV18 and TRBJ2-3; 7 bases map to TRBD1. CDR3 length: 15 residues. Germline CDR1 reads KGHSH; CDR2 reads LQKENI. V gave up 3 bases and J gave up 5 bases; unmatched junction bases: 8. CDR3 protein: CASSPRTGTKDTQYF. The CDR3 DNA reads TGTGCCAGCTCACCGCGGACAGGAACCAAAGATACGCAGTATTTT.

J is TRBJ2-1 and V is TRBV29-1; tentative D call: TRBD2 (7 bases). V lost 0 bases and J 8 bases, leaving 20 bases between the germline ends. There are 16 residues in the CDR3. Germline-derived CDR1 and CDR2 are SQVTM and ANQGSEA. The CDR3 is CSVEDYRGRTRDEQFF. The CDR3 DNA reads as TGCAGCGTTGAAGATTATCGGGGGCGGACTAGGGATGAGCAGTTCTTC.

The gene calls are TRBV7-3 and TRBJ2-1, with 8 positions matching TRBD2. The V segment lost 2 bases and the J segment 2 bases; nucleotides outside the gene matches: 11. Germline loops: CDR1 SGHTA, CDR2 FQGTGA. The CDR3 runs 18 residues. CDR3 sequence: CASSLVLSAGGTYNEQFF. For the CDR3, the DNA is TGTGCCAGCAGCTTAGTACTTTCTGCGGGAGGAACCTACAATGAGCAGTTCTTC.

The genes are TRBV25-1 and TRBJ2-6, with 8 bases identical to TRBD1. J was trimmed by 0 bases and V by 3 bases; bases with no gene match: 7. Germline assignment: CDR1 MGHDK and CDR2 SYGVNS. This CDR3 region has 18 residues. The CDR3 DNA reads as TGTGCCAGCAGTGATTTGGGGACAGGATACTCTGGGGCCAACGTCCTGACTTTC. Amino acids: CASSDLGTGYSGANVLTF.

This chain links TRBV6-6 with TRBJ2-1; 7 bases match TRBD2. Trimming cost V 6 bases and J 0 bases; bases outside gene matches: 8. Per the germline V gene, CDR1 is MNHNY and CDR2 is SVGAGI (reference sequence). CDR3 length equals 16 residues. CDR3 region: CASSPLAPSSYNEQFF. The CDR3 DNA sequence: TGTGCCAGCAGCCCACTAGCGCCGAGCTCCTACAATGAGCAGTTCTTC.

This clone has a single count. This chain connects TRBV6-4 to TRBJ2-3; D is possibly TRBD2 (6 bases). V lost 5 bases and J 1 base, leaving 10 bases between the germline ends. The germline V gene has CDR1 MRHNA and CDR2 SNTAGT. The CDR3 length is 14 residues. CDR3 DNA sequence: TGTGCCAGCAGTCGGGACTTAGGCACAGATACGCAGTATTTT. It specifies CASSRDLGTDTQYF.

This chain uses TRBV19 with TRBJ1-5, with 10 bases that match TRBD1. The ends lost 3 bases at V and 0 bases at J; junction bases unmatched: 17. CDR3 length: 21 residues. Germline V gives CDR1 LNHDA, CDR2 SQIVND (reference sequence). The CDR3 region has the DNA TGTGCCAGTAGTATCAATAGAGGGACAGGGGATCTATTTAATAGCAATCAGCCCCAGCATTTT. The encoded protein is CASSINRGTGDLFNSNQPQHF.

The rearrangement uses TRBV28 and TRBJ2-7, with a weak D call TRBD2 (6 bases). CDR3 length: 13 amino acids. Per germline, CDR1 MDHEN and CDR2 SYDVKM. Trimming cost V 10 bases and J 2 bases, with 15 bases left between them. The chain's CDR3 is CATHSGVTYEQYV. CDR3 nucleotides: TGTGCCACCCACTCGGGGGTCACCTACGAGCAGTACGTC.

The chain combines TRBV6-5 with TRBJ1-5, with D possibly TRBD1 on 5 matching bases. This CDR3 is 12 amino acids long. CDR1 MNHEY and CDR2 SVGAGI come from the germline V gene. Trimming took off 6 bases at V and 4 bases at J, with 7 bases between the two ends. This CDR3 is CASSRQNQPQHF. The DNA of the CDR3 is TGTGCCAGCAGCCGACAGAATCAGCCCCAGCATTTT.

This rearrangement joins TRBV4-2 to TRBJ2-5, with TRBD1 identical over 7 bases. Germline loops: CDR1 LGHNA, CDR2 YNFKEQ. The CDR3 sequence is 17 residues long. The J segment lost 4 bases and the V segment lost 0 bases, leaving 11 bases of the junction unmatched. The CDR3 spells CASSQDGQATGRETQYF. DNA of the CDR3: TGTGCCAGCAGCCAAGATGGTCAGGCGACAGGGAGAGAGACCCAGTACTTC.

The chain uses TRBV28 and TRBJ1-3; D gene ambiguous. CDR1 and CDR2 from the germline V gene are MDHEN and SYDVKM. V lost 2 bases and J 4 bases, leaving 15 bases between the germline ends. This CDR3 is built from 16 residues. The CDR3 region is CASSLTGFNGGNTIYF. The CDR3 DNA reads TGTGCCAGCAGTTTAACCGGGTTTAACGGAGGAAACACCATATATTTT.

V usage is TRBV7-9 and J usage is TRBJ2-5, with a tentative D call TRBD1 (6 bases). Germline V gene sequence: CDR1 SEHNR, CDR2 FQNEAQ (reference sequence). The CDR3 spans 13 residues. The V gene lost 7 bases and the J gene lost 3 bases, with 12 bases spanning the gap. In DNA, the CDR3 is TGTGCCAGCAATCCTACAGGGAAAGAGACCCAGTACTTC. The encoded protein is CASNPTGKETQYF.

J is TRBJ1-2 and V is TRBV28, with 8 bases lining up with TRBD1. The length of the CDR3 is 16 residues. V lost 6 bases, J lost 0 bases, and 9 bases stayed unmatched. The germline CDR1 and CDR2 sequences are MDHEN and SYDVKM. CDR3 protein: CASREYGQGTNYGYTF. CDR3 sequence (DNA): TGTGCCAGCAGAGAATACGGACAGGGAACTAACTATGGCTACACCTTC.

This chain links TRBV19 with TRBJ2-2, with D possibly matching TRBD1 (6 bases). The germline CDR1 and CDR2 sequences are LNHDA and SQIVND (reference sequence). This CDR3 has 15 amino acids. Trimming removed 9 bases at V and 2 bases at J, with 16 bases between. The CDR3: CASNEGTPNTGELFF. The CDR3 bases are TGTGCCAGCAATGAGGGGACACCCAACACCGGGGAGCTGTTTTTT.

This CDR3 is CASSLEVGGYNRYNEQFF. The CDR3 coding sequence is TGTGCCAGCAGCTTAGAGGTGGGGGGATACAATAGATACAATGAGCAGTTCTTC. V gene TRBV11-3 combines with J gene TRBJ2-1; a weak D match, TRBD2 (6 bases). The germline CDR1 and CDR2 sequences are SGHNT and YENEEA. The CDR3 sequence is 18 residues long. V lost 0 bases to trimming and J lost 4 bases, with 19 bases between them.

The chain recombines TRBV28 with TRBJ1-2; perhaps TRBD1 as D (5 bases). Looked up from germline, CDR1 is MDHEN and CDR2 is SYDVKM. V lost 6 bases and J lost 4, with 15 bases in between. This CDR3 has 14 amino acids. CDR3 protein: CASRMGLPPYGYTF. DNA of the CDR3: TGTGCCAGCAGAATGGGACTCCCTCCCTATGGCTACACCTTC.

This chain uses TRBV18 with TRBJ1-1; unclear D gene. The CDR3 runs 15 residues. Germline CDR1 reads KGHSH; CDR2 reads LQKENI. The V and J ends lost 6 bases and 6 bases respectively, with 20 bases between them. CDR3 nucleotides: TGTGCCAGCTCCGACTCTGGAGGGATAATCGCTGAAGCTTTCTTT. The encoded protein is CASSDSGGIIAEAFF. The full variable domain, with the rest looked up from reference TRBV18 and TRBJ1-1, is NAGVMQNPRHLVRRRGQEARLRCSPMKGHSHVYWYRQLPEEGLKFMVYLQKENIIDESGMPKERFSAEFPKEGPSILRIQQVVRGDSAAYFCASSDSGGIIAEAFFGQGTRLTVV.

This chain links TRBV2 with TRBJ2-4; weak D call: TRBD2 (6 bases). The CDR3 is made up of 17 amino acids. Germline assignment: CDR1 SNHLY and CDR2 FYNNEI. Trimming left V 2 bases short and J 6 bases short, with 20 bases between. CDR3 loop: CASSELRGGTTLNIQYF. The CDR3, as DNA: TGTGCCAGCAGTGAACTTAGGGGCGGGACGACCCTAAACATTCAGTACTTC.